This is a list of T cell receptor beta chains from one sample in a study of blood T cells in healthy people across ages. TCRdb used MiXCR to reprocess the 5' RACE reads, holding one entry per CDR3 protein. This repertoire shows about 930,000 distinct CDR3 sequences, just under 30% found once; its top ten account for about 9.4%. This same sample was also part of a study on T cells of mothers and their children.

Sequencing input: blood. The receptors stem from a woman in her forties in good health. CDR3s include the opening cysteine and the closing phenylalanine or tryptophan. Fields, in order: V gene, J gene, D gene, clone size, CDR3 DNA, CDR3 protein. D genes are given only for firm matches. Clone size is shown for a subset of rows, as once, few, many or a class of expanded clone.

V gene: TRBV27
J gene: TRBJ2-1
D gene: TRBD2
clone size: many
CDR3 DNA: TGTGCCAGCAATACCGTAGCGGGGGATGGGAATGAGCAGTTCTTC
CDR3 protein: CASNTVAGDGNEQFF

V gene: TRBV6-5
J gene: TRBJ2-7
D gene: -
clone size: many
CDR3 DNA: TGTGCCAGCAGTTGGCGACAGGCCTACGAGCAGTACTTC
CDR3 protein: CASSWRQAYEQYF

V gene: TRBV5-6
J gene: TRBJ1-2
D gene: TRBD1
clone size: -
CDR3 DNA: TGTGCCAGCAGCTGGACAGGGCGCGACTATGACTACACCTTC
CDR3 protein: CASSWTGRDYDYTF

V gene: TRBV12-3/TRBV12-4
J gene: TRBJ2-1
D gene: -
clone size: many
CDR3 DNA: TGTGCCAGCAGTTTTTGGGGCCTTTACAATGAGCAGTTCTTC
CDR3 protein: CASSFWGLYNEQFF

V gene: TRBV27
J gene: TRBJ2-7
D gene: -
clone size: many
CDR3 DNA: TGTGCCAGCAGTGACGGGACCGTCGCCTACGAGCAGTACTTC
CDR3 protein: CASSDGTVAYEQYF

V gene: TRBV10-3
J gene: TRBJ2-1
D gene: -
clone size: -
CDR3 DNA: TGTGCCATCAGTGAGTCTCTACTCCCCATTTTTGCCGATTCGCAAAATGAGCAGTTCTTC
CDR3 protein: CAISESLLPIFADSQNEQFF

V gene: TRBV14
J gene: TRBJ1-2
D gene: -
clone size: -
CDR3 DNA: TGTGCCAGCAGCCAAGATTTTGGAGGCGACTCATGGGATGGCTACACCTTC
CDR3 protein: CASSQDFGGDSWDGYTF

V gene: TRBV10-3
J gene: TRBJ1-3
D gene: -
clone size: -
CDR3 DNA: TGTGCCATCAGTGAGAAGCACACCTCTGGAAACACCATATATTTT
CDR3 protein: CAISEKHTSGNTIYF

V gene: TRBV12-3/TRBV12-4
J gene: TRBJ2-5
D gene: -
clone size: -
CDR3 DNA: TGTGCCAGCAGCCCGGCAGGTCATAGCCAAGAGACCCCGTACTTC
CDR3 protein: CASSPAGHSQETPYF

V gene: TRBV6-5
J gene: TRBJ1-1
D gene: -
clone size: few
CDR3 DNA: TGTGCCAGCAGCCCCCTCGAGCACACTGAAGCTTTCTTT
CDR3 protein: CASSPLEHTEAFF

V gene: TRBV3-1
J gene: TRBJ2-7
D gene: -
clone size: -
CDR3 DNA: TGTGCCAGCAGCCAAGATGTCCCCGGGGGTGGGGTCCCCTACAATGAGCAGTACTTC
CDR3 protein: CASSQDVPGGGVPYNEQYF

V gene: TRBV10-3
J gene: TRBJ1-1
D gene: -
clone size: once
CDR3 DNA: TGTGCCATCAGTGACCAACCCAACACTGAAGCTTTCTTT
CDR3 protein: CAISDQPNTEAFF

V gene: TRBV20-1
J gene: TRBJ2-3
D gene: -
clone size: -
CDR3 DNA: TGCAGTGCTAGATCAAGGTTCGATACGCAGTATTTT
CDR3 protein: CSARSRFDTQYF

V gene: TRBV29-1
J gene: TRBJ1-5
D gene: -
clone size: -
CDR3 DNA: TGCAGCGTCGTACGGGGCCGAGATAGCAATCAGCCCCAGCATTTT
CDR3 protein: CSVVRGRDSNQPQHF

V gene: TRBV6-1
J gene: TRBJ1-2
D gene: -
clone size: -
CDR3 DNA: TGTGCCGGCAGCGGACAGCAAAATTCCTATGGCTACACCTTC
CDR3 protein: CAGSGQQNSYGYTF

V gene: TRBV29-1
J gene: TRBJ2-2
D gene: -
clone size: few
CDR3 DNA: TGCAGCGTATCGGGGGTTTTGGGTGACACCGGGGAGCTGTTTTTT
CDR3 protein: CSVSGVLGDTGELFF

V gene: TRBV12-3/TRBV12-4
J gene: TRBJ2-7
D gene: -
clone size: many
CDR3 DNA: TGTGCCAGCTCTGGGGCCAGGGTTGCCTACGAGCAGTACTTC
CDR3 protein: CASSGARVAYEQYF

V gene: TRBV7-9
J gene: TRBJ1-4
D gene: -
clone size: few
CDR3 DNA: TGTGCCAGCAGCTTACAGGGGAGGGTCGAAAAACTGTTTTTT
CDR3 protein: CASSLQGRVEKLFF

V gene: TRBV7-2
J gene: TRBJ1-4
D gene: -
clone size: -
CDR3 DNA: TGTGCCAACAGTCCACAGGGTTTAGCTAATGAAAAACTGTTTTTT
CDR3 protein: CANSPQGLANEKLFF

V gene: TRBV7-3
J gene: TRBJ2-3
D gene: TRBD2
clone size: once
CDR3 DNA: TGTGCCGGCAGCCCACTAGCGGGGGGCACAGGTACGCGGTATTTT
CDR3 protein: CAGSPLAGGTGTRYF

V gene: TRBV20-1
J gene: TRBJ2-7
D gene: TRBD1
clone size: -
CDR3 DNA: TGCAGTGCTACTACAGGGGTCGCCTACGAGCAGTACTTC
CDR3 protein: CSATTGVAYEQYF

V gene: TRBV5-1
J gene: TRBJ1-1
D gene: -
clone size: -
CDR3 DNA: TGCGCCAGCAGCTCATTCGGGGAGAGCACTGAAGCTTTCTTT
CDR3 protein: CASSSFGESTEAFF

V gene: TRBV5-4
J gene: TRBJ1-2
D gene: -
clone size: many
CDR3 DNA: TGTGCCAGCAGGGACCCGACAGTCACTAACTATGGCTACACCTTC
CDR3 protein: CASRDPTVTNYGYTF

V gene: TRBV20-1
J gene: TRBJ2-1
D gene: -
clone size: -
CDR3 DNA: TGCAGTGCTAGGTACGGGGTGAACTACAATGAGCAGTTCTTC
CDR3 protein: CSARYGVNYNEQFF

V gene: TRBV20-1
J gene: TRBJ2-5
D gene: -
clone size: few
CDR3 DNA: TGCAGTGCTAGAGATGTGAGCCTAGCCTACCAAGAGACCCAGTACTTC
CDR3 protein: CSARDVSLAYQETQYF

V gene: TRBV28
J gene: TRBJ2-5
D gene: -
clone size: -
CDR3 DNA: TGTGCCAGCAGTTTATGGTCACGGGACACCCAAGAGACCCAGTACTTC
CDR3 protein: CASSLWSRDTQETQYF

V gene: TRBV10-2
J gene: TRBJ1-5
D gene: -
clone size: -
CDR3 DNA: TGCGCCAGCAGTGATTGGGCTGGGAAGGGGAATCAGCCCCAGCATTTT
CDR3 protein: CASSDWAGKGNQPQHF

V gene: TRBV5-1
J gene: TRBJ2-3
D gene: -
clone size: many
CDR3 DNA: TGCGCCAGCAGCTTGCAAGAATCACCAGATACGCAGTATTTT
CDR3 protein: CASSLQESPDTQYF

V gene: TRBV13
J gene: TRBJ2-6
D gene: TRBD1
clone size: -
CDR3 DNA: TGTGCCAGCAGCTTATCCCAGGGGGAAAACGACTCTGGGGCCAACGTCCTGACTTTC
CDR3 protein: CASSLSQGENDSGANVLTF

V gene: TRBV20-1
J gene: TRBJ1-2
D gene: TRBD1
clone size: few
CDR3 DNA: TGCAGTGCTTCGGACAGGGGGCTAGGCTACACCTTC
CDR3 protein: CSASDRGLGYTF

V gene: TRBV28
J gene: TRBJ1-2
D gene: TRBD1
clone size: few
CDR3 DNA: TGTGCCAGCAGTTTTAGTCGGACAGGGCTAGGCTATGGCTACACCTTC
CDR3 protein: CASSFSRTGLGYGYTF

V gene: TRBV20-1
J gene: TRBJ1-6
D gene: -
clone size: few
CDR3 DNA: TGCAGTGCTAGAGTGCGGGATAATTTGAATTCACCCCTCCACTTT
CDR3 protein: CSARVRDNLNSPLHF

V gene: TRBV19
J gene: TRBJ2-3
D gene: TRBD2
clone size: few
CDR3 DNA: TGTGCCAGTAGTGCCCTAGCGGGGCGTACAGATACGCAGTATTTT
CDR3 protein: CASSALAGRTDTQYF

V gene: TRBV29-1
J gene: TRBJ1-6
D gene: -
clone size: -
CDR3 DNA: TGCAGCGCATCAAGCTCCTATAATTCACCCCTCCACTTT
CDR3 protein: CSASSSYNSPLHF

V gene: TRBV5-4
J gene: TRBJ2-5
D gene: TRBD1
clone size: many
CDR3 DNA: TGTGCCAGCAGCTTGACCAGGGGGTTACCACAAGAGACCCAGTACTTC
CDR3 protein: CASSLTRGLPQETQYF

V gene: TRBV10-3
J gene: TRBJ2-7
D gene: -
clone size: many
CDR3 DNA: TGTGCCATCAGTGAGCCGAGGGGCGAGCAGTACTTC
CDR3 protein: CAISEPRGEQYF

V gene: TRBV6-1
J gene: TRBJ1-1
D gene: -
clone size: -
CDR3 DNA: TGTGCCAGCAGCTGGGACACTGTCTTT
CDR3 protein: CASSWDTVF

V gene: TRBV24-1
J gene: TRBJ2-7
D gene: TRBD1
clone size: -
CDR3 DNA: TGTGCCACCAGTGATCAACCGGGACAGGGTCAGTACTTC
CDR3 protein: CATSDQPGQGQYF

V gene: TRBV7-8
J gene: TRBJ2-2
D gene: TRBD1
clone size: many
CDR3 DNA: TGTGCCAGCAGCTTAAGGACAGGGGTCACCGGGGAGCTGTTTTTT
CDR3 protein: CASSLRTGVTGELFF

V gene: TRBV7-9
J gene: TRBJ1-5
D gene: -
clone size: few
CDR3 DNA: TGTGCCACCATGGACGGATTGACCACTGGCAATCAGCCCCAGCATTTT
CDR3 protein: CATMDGLTTGNQPQHF

V gene: TRBV6-5
J gene: TRBJ1-1
D gene: -
clone size: few
CDR3 DNA: TGTGCCAGCCGGGCGATCATGAACACTGAAGCTTTCTTT
CDR3 protein: CASRAIMNTEAFF

V gene: TRBV27
J gene: TRBJ2-5
D gene: TRBD1
clone size: few
CDR3 DNA: TGTGCCACCGGGACAGGGGACCTGAGAGAGCAGTACTTC
CDR3 protein: CATGTGDLREQYF

V gene: TRBV20-1
J gene: TRBJ2-7
D gene: -
clone size: -
CDR3 DNA: TGCAGTACTAGAGACGGACAGTCGGGCTCCTACGAGCAGTACTTC
CDR3 protein: CSTRDGQSGSYEQYF

V gene: TRBV7-2
J gene: TRBJ1-2
D gene: -
clone size: many
CDR3 DNA: TGTGCCAGCAGCTTAGATTATTTGCAGGGAAGCTATGGCTACACCTTC
CDR3 protein: CASSLDYLQGSYGYTF

V gene: TRBV20-1
J gene: TRBJ2-7
D gene: -
clone size: many
CDR3 DNA: TGCAGTGCTAGAGATGGGACCCGGGCTTTCGACGAGCAGTACTTC
CDR3 protein: CSARDGTRAFDEQYF

V gene: TRBV14
J gene: TRBJ2-2
D gene: TRBD2
clone size: -
CDR3 DNA: TGTGCCAGCAGCCAAGGCATCGGGACTAGCTGGACCGGGGAGCTGTTTTTT
CDR3 protein: CASSQGIGTSWTGELFF

V gene: TRBV4-1
J gene: TRBJ2-1
D gene: TRBD1
clone size: few
CDR3 DNA: TGCGCCAGCGGCCAGCCGGGACAGGTCAGGAGTGAGCAGTTCTTC
CDR3 protein: CASGQPGQVRSEQFF

V gene: TRBV28
J gene: TRBJ2-1
D gene: -
clone size: -
CDR3 DNA: TGTGCCAGCAGTTTAACCGGGCCTCAACCTTACAATGAGCAGTTCTTC
CDR3 protein: CASSLTGPQPYNEQFF

V gene: TRBV27
J gene: TRBJ1-2
D gene: TRBD1
clone size: -
CDR3 DNA: TGTGCCAGCAGTCGGGGACAGGGGAATGGCTACACCTTC
CDR3 protein: CASSRGQGNGYTF

V gene: TRBV28
J gene: TRBJ2-7
D gene: TRBD2
clone size: -
CDR3 DNA: TGTGCCAGCACTCTGACTAGCCTCTCCTACGAGCAGTACTTC
CDR3 protein: CASTLTSLSYEQYF

V gene: TRBV10-3
J gene: TRBJ2-3
D gene: -
clone size: once
CDR3 DNA: TGTGCCATCAGTGAGTCGGGGACCAACAGTGATACGCAGTATTTT
CDR3 protein: CAISESGTNSDTQYF

V gene: TRBV25-1
J gene: TRBJ2-1
D gene: -
clone size: few
CDR3 DNA: TGTGCCACAAGGGGGGACGGAATGATGATTGAGCAGTTCTTC
CDR3 protein: CATRGDGMMIEQFF

V gene: TRBV7-2
J gene: TRBJ1-5
D gene: -
clone size: few
CDR3 DNA: TGTGCCAGCACCTCAGAGAGCAATCAGCCCCAGCATTTT
CDR3 protein: CASTSESNQPQHF

V gene: TRBV5-1
J gene: TRBJ2-7
D gene: -
clone size: many
CDR3 DNA: TGCGCCAGCAGCTCGACAGACCTCTCCTACGAGCAGTACTTC
CDR3 protein: CASSSTDLSYEQYF